This T cell receptor (beta chain) was recorded in a study of blood T cell repertoires in COVID-19. Study in general: Sites across the United States, Italy and Spain contributed samples from acute and convalescent COVID-19. The analysed material was cDNA or gDNA that came from T cells, B-cell-depleted T cells, or PBMCs.

Authors' data handling: Reference gene primer amplification in the assay estimated nucleated cell counts. The table came from immunoSEQ multiplex PCR; TCRdb's copy has only in-frame clones and leaves some out. Clone size and the V and J calls come from that table; the DNA yielded D and trimming. Found here are more than 75,000 clones, around nine tenths of them singletons; the top ten hold about 2.3%. V gave up 7 bases and J gave up 4 bases, with 23 bases separating them. The germline V gene has CDR1 MRHNA and CDR2 SNTAGT. There are 17 residues in the CDR3. The clonotype originates from a man between 50 and 59 years old with acute or convalescent COVID-19. This chain uses TRBV6-4 with TRBJ1-3, with no clear D. Sequenced material: peripheral blood. Here the CDR3 DNA reads TGTGCCAGCAAAAGTCGGGGAAGCGGATCGCACGGAAACACCATATATTTT. Amino acids: CASKSRGSGSHGNTIYF.